This T cell receptor beta chain was recorded in a study of shared clonotypes between healthy human individuals. Findings and caveats of the study: Naive CD4 clonotypes were shared across a handful of donors at approximately 5.3%. Generation probability values for non-shared clonotypes were lower than those for clonotypes shared by all four donors.

Comments on this clone: Its antigen is undetermined. Other DNA sequences in this sample translate to the same CDR3.

Libraries were prepared by immunoSEQ multiplex PCR; TCRdb keeps only in-frame clonotypes and omits some of them. Seen here are some 2,000,000 clones, approximately 96% observed once, and the top ten hold 0.13%. Germline-derived CDR1 and CDR2 are SNHLY and FYNNEI. This CDR3 has 12 amino acids. Trimming cost V 6 bases and J 8 bases, with 10 bases left between them. The clonotype originates from a young man in good health. The chain employs TRBV2 and TRBJ1-4; D gene unclear. Sequencing was carried out using naive CD4+ T cells sorted from blood. Subset defined: CD45RA+ positively selected. CDR3 in amino acids: CASRQGREKLFF. The CDR3 bases are TGTGCCAGCAGGCAAGGACGGGAAAAACTGTTTTTT.